This paragraph reports one T cell receptor (beta chain). Using immunoSEQ multiplex PCR, the repertoire was profiled, and TCRdb retains in-frame clones only, with some absent. The repertoire holds approximately 330,000 clones, with roughly 89% as singletons. Seattle enrolled patients during active infection and tracked them longitudinally. This sample is drawn from a study of blood T cell repertoires in COVID-19. For the study at large: Sites across the United States, Italy and Spain contributed samples from acute and convalescent COVID-19. PBMCs, B-cell-depleted T cells, or T cells provided the cDNA or gDNA that made up the material.

CDR1 is KGHSH and CDR2 is LQKENI in the germline V gene. The CDR3 has 16 amino acids. Unmatched junction bases numbered 7, after V lost 2 bases and J lost 0 bases. This receptor was taken from a woman aged 40 to 50 with COVID-19, enrolled during active disease. The sample was peripheral blood. The chain recombines TRBV18 with TRBJ2-7; 7 nucleotides align to TRBD1. The CDR3 nucleotides read TGTGCCAGCTCACCAACACAGGGGTCGAGCTCCTACGAGCAGTACTTC. It codes for CASSPTQGSSSYEQYF.